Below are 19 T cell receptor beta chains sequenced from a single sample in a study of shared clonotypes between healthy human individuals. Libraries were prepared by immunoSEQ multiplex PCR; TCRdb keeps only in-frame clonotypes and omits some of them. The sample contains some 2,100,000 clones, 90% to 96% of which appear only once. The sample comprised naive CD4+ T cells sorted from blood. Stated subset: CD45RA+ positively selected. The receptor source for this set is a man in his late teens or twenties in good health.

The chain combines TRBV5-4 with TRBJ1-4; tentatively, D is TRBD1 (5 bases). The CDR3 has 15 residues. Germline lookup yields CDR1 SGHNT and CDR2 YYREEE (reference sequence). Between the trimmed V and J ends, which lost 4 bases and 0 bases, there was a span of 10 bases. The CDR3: CASSRSGSTNEKLFF. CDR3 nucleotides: TGTGCCAGCAGCAGATCAGGGTCAACTAATGAAAAACTGTTTTTT.

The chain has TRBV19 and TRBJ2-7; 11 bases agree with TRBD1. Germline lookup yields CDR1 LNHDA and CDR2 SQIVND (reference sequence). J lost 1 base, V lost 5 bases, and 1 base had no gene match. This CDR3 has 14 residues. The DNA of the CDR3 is TGTGCCAGTAGTGGACAGGGGGCTTCCTACGAGCAGTACTTC. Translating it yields CASSGQGASYEQYF.

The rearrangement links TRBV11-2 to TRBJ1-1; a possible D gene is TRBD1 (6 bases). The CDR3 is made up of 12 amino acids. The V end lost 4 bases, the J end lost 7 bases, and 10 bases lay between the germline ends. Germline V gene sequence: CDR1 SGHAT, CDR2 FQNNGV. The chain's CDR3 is CASSSQGIEAFF. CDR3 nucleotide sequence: TGTGCCAGCAGCTCCCAGGGGATTGAAGCTTTCTTT.

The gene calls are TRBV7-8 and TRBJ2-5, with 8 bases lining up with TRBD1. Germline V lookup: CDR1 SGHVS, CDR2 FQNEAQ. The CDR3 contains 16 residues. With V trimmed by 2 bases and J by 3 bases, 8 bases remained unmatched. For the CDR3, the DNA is TGTGCCAGCAGCTTAATCATCGGACAGGGAGAAGAGACCCAGTACTTC. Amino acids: CASSLIIGQGEETQYF.

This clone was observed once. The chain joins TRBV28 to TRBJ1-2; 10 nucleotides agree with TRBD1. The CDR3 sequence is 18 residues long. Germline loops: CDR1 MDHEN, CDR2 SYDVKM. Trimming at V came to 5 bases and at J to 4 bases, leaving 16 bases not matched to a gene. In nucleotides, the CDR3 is TGTGCCAGCAGTCCACCGGGACAGGGGACCCCCATCACCTATGGCTACACCTTC. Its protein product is CASSPPGQGTPITYGYTF.

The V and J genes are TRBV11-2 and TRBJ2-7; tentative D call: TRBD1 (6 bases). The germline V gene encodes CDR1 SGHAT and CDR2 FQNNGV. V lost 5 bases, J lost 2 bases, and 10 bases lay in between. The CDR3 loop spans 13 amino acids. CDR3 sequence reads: CASSQDSPYEQYF. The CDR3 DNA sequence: TGTGCCAGCAGCCAGGACAGCCCCTACGAGCAGTACTTC.

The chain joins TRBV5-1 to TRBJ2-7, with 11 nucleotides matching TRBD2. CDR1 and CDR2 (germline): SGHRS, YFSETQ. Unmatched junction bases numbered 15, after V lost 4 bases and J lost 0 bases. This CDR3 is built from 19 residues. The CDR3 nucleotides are TGCGCCAGCAGCCCGGTCCTGCCTAGCGGGAGGTCGAGCTCCTACGAGCAGTACTTC. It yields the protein CASSPVLPSGRSSSYEQYF.

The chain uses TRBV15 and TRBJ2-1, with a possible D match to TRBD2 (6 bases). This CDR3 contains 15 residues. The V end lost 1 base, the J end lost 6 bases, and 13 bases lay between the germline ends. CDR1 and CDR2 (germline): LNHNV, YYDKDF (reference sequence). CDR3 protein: CATSRGREPGNEQFF. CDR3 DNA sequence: TGTGCCACCAGCAGAGGGAGGGAGCCGGGCAATGAGCAGTTCTTC.

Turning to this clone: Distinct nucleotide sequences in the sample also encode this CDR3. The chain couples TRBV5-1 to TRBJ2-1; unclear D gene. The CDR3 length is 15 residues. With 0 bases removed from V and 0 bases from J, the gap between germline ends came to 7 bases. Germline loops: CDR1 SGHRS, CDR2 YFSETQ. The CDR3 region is CASSLVATSYNEQFF. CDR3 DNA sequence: TGCGCCAGCAGCTTGGTAGCAACCTCCTACAATGAGCAGTTCTTC.

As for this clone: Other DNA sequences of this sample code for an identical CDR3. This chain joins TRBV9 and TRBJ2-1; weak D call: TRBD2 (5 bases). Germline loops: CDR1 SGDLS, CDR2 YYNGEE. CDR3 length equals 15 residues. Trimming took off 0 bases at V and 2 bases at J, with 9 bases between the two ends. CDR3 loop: CASSVVAGAYNEQFF. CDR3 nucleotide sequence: TGTGCCAGCAGCGTAGTGGCGGGTGCCTACAATGAGCAGTTCTTC.

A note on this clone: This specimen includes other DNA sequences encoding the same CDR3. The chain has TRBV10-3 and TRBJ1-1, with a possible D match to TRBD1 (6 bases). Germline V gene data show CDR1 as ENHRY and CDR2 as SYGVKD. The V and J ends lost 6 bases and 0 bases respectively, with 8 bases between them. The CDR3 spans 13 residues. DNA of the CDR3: TGTGCCATCAGACAGGGAATGAACACTGAAGCTTTCTTT. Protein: CAIRQGMNTEAFF.

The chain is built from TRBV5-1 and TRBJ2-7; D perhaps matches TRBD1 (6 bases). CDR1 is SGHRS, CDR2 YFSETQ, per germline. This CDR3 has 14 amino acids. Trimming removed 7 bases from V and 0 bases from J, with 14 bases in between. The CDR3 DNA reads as TGCGCCAGCCACCGGGACACCGGCTCCTACGAGCAGTACTTC. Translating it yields CASHRDTGSYEQYF. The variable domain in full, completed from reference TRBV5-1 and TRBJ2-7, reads KAGVTQTPRYLIKTRGQQVTLSCSPISGHRSVSWYQQTPGQGLQFLFEYFSETQRNKGNFPGRFSGRQFSNSRSEMNVSTLELGDSALYLCASHRDTGSYEQYFGPGTRLTVT.

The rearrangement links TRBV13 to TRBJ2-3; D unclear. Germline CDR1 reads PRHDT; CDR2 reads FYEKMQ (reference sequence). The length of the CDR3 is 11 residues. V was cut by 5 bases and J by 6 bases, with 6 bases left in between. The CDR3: CASSVADTQYF. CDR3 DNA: TGTGCCAGCAGCGTCGCGGATACGCAGTATTTT.

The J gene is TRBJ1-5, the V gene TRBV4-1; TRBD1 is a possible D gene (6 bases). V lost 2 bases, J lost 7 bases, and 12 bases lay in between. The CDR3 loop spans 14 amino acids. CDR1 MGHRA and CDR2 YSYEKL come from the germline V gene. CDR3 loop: CASSQLQGAQPQHF. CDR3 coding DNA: TGCGCCAGCAGCCAACTACAGGGAGCCCAGCCCCAGCATTTT.

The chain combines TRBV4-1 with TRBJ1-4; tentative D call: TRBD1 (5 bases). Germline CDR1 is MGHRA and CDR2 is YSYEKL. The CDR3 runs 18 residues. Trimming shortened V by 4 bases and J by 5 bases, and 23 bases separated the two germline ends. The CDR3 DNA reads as TGCGCCAGCAGCCCAGGTCGGTGGGTGGGACCTCCAAATGAAAAACTGTTTTTT. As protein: CASSPGRWVGPPNEKLFF.

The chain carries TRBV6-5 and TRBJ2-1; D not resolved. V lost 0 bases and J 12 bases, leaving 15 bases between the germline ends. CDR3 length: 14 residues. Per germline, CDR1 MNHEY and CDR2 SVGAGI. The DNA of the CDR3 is TGTGCCAGCAGTTACTCGACCGACAACAAGGGGCAGTTCTTC. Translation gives CASSYSTDNKGQFF.

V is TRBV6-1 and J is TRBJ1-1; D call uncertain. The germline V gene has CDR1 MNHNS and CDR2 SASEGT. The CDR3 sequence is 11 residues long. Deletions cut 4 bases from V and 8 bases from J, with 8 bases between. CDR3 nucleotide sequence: TGTGCCAGCAGTGTTAGAACGGAAGCTTTCTTT. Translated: CASSVRTEAFF.

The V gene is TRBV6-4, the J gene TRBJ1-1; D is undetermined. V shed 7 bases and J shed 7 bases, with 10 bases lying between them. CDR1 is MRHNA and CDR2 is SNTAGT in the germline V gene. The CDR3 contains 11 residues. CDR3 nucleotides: TGTGCCAGCAATTGGGCGATTGAAGCTTTCTTT. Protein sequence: CASNWAIEAFF.

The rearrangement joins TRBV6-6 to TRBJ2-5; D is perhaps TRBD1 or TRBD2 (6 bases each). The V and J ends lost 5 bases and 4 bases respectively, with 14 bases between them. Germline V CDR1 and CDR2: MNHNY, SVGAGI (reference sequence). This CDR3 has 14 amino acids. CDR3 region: CASSPTGAVETQYF. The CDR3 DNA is TGTGCCAGCAGTCCTACGGGGGCTGTAGAGACCCAGTACTTC.